A selection of T cell receptor beta chains follows, all from one sample in a study of tumor-infiltrating lymphocytes in primary liver carcinoma. TCRdb re-called the multiplex PCR reads through MiXCR, storing one row per CDR3 protein. This table holds about 210,000 distinct CDR3 sequences, about 65% found once. The sequenced sample consisted of peripheral blood. These receptor sequences come from a woman aged 55-69 years with primary liver carcinoma and hepatitis B virus infection. CDR3s include the opening cysteine and the closing phenylalanine or tryptophan. The D gene is left open where the match is weak. Part of the rows lack a size; the others show once, few, many or a class for expanded clones.

J,size,V,length,D,CDR3,DNA
TRBJ2-5,.,TRBV29-1,13,.,CRVEAEGAETHYF,TGCAGAGTTGAGGCAGAGGGCGCGGAGACCCATTACTTC
TRBJ2-1,.,TRBV28,19,.,CASRPGQGRRQSSYNEQFF,TGTGCCAGCAGACCCGGGCAGGGTCGACGTCAGAGCTCCTACAATGAGCAGTTCTTC
TRBJ2-3,few,TRBV5-4,14,.,CASSFSVRTDTQYF,TGTGCCAGCAGCTTCTCCGTTCGCACAGATACGCAGTATTTT
TRBJ2-7,few,TRBV5-4,17,TRBD2,CASSRSTHSGSAYEQYF,TGTGCCAGCAGCAGAAGTACCCATAGCGGGAGTGCCTACGAGCAGTACTTC
TRBJ2-1,few,TRBV5-5,16,TRBD2,CASSTGLAAIMDEQFF,TGTGCCAGCAGCACCGGACTAGCAGCCATCATGGATGAGCAGTTCTTC
TRBJ2-1,.,TRBV9,14,.,CASSVSDLNNEQFF,TGTGCCAGCAGCGTAAGCGACCTTAACAATGAGCAGTTCTTC
TRBJ1-6,.,TRBV25-1,15,TRBD1,CASRGQGAFNSPLQF,TGTGCCAGCAGGGGACAGGGGGCTTTTAATTCACCCCTCCAATTT
TRBJ2-7,.,TRBV7-9,15,.,CASTSLRTTNYEQYF,TGTGCCAGCACCTCGCTGAGGACTACCAACTACGAGCAGTACTTC
TRBJ2-3,.,TRBV5-1,15,.,CASSIGAGSTDTQYF,TGCGCCAGCAGCATCGGGGCGGGATCCACAGATACGCAGTATTTT
TRBJ2-3,.,TRBV28,13,.,CARSPQGPDTKYF,TGTGCCAGGAGTCCTCAGGGTCCAGATACGAAGTATTTT
TRBJ2-5,.,TRBV11-2,15,TRBD1,CAGNLRTGEGESQYF,TGTGCCGGCAACTTAAGGACAGGGGAAGGGGAGAGCCAGTACTTC
TRBJ1-5,.,TRBV11-2,13,TRBD1,CASSQGQSRPQHF,TGTGCCAGCAGCCAGGGACAGTCTCGGCCCCAGCATTTT
TRBJ1-2,.,TRBV6-5,21,.,CASSNFSVSYAAPVIGYGYTF,TGTGCTAGCAGTAACTTTTCAGTTAGCTATGCGGCCCCCGTAATAGGCTATGGCTACACCTTC
TRBJ2-7,once,TRBV28,16,TRBD2,CASCFLGLASPYQQYF,TGTGCCAGCTGTTTTCTGGGACTAGCGTCTCCCTACCAGCAGTACTTC
TRBJ1-1,few,TRBV28,14,.,CASSLGSLGTEAFF,TGTGCCAGCAGTTTGGGCAGCTTAGGGACTGAAGCTTTCTTT
TRBJ2-7,.,TRBV11-2,15,TRBD1,CASSLGQGGAYERYF,TGTGCCAGCAGCTTAGGACAGGGGGGAGCCTACGAGCGGTACTTC
TRBJ2-3,.,TRBV11-3,17,TRBD2,CASSFEGLAEVTDTQYF,TGTGCCAGCAGCTTTGAGGGACTAGCGGAAGTAACGGATACTCAGTATTTT
TRBJ2-7,.,TRBV28,13,.,CASTRAASYEQYF,TGTGCCAGCACGCGGGCCGCCTCCTACGAGCAGTACTTC